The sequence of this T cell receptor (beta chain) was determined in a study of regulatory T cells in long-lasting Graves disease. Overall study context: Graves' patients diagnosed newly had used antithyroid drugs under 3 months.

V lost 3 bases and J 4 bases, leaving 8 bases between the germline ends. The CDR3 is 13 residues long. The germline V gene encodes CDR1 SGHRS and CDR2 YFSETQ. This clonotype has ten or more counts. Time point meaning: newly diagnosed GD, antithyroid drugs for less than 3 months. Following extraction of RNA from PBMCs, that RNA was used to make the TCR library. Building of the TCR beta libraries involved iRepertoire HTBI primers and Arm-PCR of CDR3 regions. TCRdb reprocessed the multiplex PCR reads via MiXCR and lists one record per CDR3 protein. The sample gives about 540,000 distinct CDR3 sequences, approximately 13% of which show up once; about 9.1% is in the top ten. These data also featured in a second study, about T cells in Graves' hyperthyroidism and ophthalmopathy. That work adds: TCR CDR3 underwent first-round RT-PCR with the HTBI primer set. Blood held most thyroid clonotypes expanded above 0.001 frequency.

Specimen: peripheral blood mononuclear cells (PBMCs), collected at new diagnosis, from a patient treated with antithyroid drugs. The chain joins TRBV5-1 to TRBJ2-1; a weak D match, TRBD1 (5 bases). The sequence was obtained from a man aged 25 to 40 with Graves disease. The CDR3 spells CASSSQGYNEQFF. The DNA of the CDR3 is TGCGCCAGCAGCTCGCAGGGATACAATGAGCAGTTCTTC. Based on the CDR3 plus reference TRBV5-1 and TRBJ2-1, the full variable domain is KAGVTQTPRYLIKTRGQQVTLSCSPISGHRSVSWYQQTPGQGLQFLFEYFSETQRNKGNFPGRFSGRQFSNSRSEMNVSTLELGDSALYLCASSSQGYNEQFFGPGTRLTVL.